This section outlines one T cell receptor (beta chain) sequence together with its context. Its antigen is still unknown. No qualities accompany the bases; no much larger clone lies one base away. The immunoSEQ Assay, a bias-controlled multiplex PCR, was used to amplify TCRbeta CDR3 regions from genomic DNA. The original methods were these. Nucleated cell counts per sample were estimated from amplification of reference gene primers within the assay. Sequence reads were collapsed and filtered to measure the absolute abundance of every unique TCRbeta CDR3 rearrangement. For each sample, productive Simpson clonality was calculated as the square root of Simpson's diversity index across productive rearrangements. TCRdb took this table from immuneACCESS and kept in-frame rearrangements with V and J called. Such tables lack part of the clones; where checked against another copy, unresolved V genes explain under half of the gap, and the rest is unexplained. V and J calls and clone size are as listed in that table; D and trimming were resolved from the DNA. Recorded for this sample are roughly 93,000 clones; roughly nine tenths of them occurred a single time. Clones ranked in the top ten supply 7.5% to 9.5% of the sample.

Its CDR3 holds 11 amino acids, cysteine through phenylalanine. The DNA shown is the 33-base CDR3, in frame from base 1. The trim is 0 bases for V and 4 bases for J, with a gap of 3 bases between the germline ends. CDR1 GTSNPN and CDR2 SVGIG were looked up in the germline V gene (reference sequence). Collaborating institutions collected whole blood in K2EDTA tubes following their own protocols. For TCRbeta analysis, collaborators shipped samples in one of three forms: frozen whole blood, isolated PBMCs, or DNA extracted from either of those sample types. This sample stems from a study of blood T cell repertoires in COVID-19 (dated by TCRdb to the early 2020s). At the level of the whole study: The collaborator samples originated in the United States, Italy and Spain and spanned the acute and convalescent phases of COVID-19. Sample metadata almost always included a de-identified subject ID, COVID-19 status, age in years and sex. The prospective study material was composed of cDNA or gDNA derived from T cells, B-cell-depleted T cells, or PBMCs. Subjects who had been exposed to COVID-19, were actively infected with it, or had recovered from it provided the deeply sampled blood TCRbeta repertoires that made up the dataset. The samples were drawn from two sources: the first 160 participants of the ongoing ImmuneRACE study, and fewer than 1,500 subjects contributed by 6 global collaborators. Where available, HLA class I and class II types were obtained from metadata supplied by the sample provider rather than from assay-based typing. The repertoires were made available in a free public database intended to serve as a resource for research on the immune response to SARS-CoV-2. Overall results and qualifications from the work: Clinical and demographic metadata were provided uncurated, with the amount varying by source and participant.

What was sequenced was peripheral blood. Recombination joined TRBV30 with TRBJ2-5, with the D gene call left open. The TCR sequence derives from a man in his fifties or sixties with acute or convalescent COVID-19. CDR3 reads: CAWSVLETQYF. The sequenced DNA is TGTGCCTGGAGTGTACTAGAGACCCAGTACTTC. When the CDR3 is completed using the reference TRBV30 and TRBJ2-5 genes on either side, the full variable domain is SQTIHQWPATLVQPVGSPLSLECTVEGTSNPNLYWYRQAAGRGLQLLFYSVGIGQISSEVPQNLSASRPQDRQFILSSKKLLLSDSGFYLCAWSVLETQYFGPGTRLLVL.